This TCR beta chain was profiled in a study of identical twins. Study-wide results and caveats: Diverse VJ usage suggested most zero-insertion clonotypes were not invariant T cells.

The cDNA had a unique molecular identifier and a template-switch universal primer site. MiXCR, applied by TCRdb to the 5' RACE reads, yields one record per CDR3 protein. The profile covers 650,000 to 750,000 distinct CDR3 sequences, with about 20% appearing a single time and about 4.3% taken by the ten largest. Trimming cost V 2 bases and J 0 bases, with 8 bases left between them. The CDR3 is made up of 15 amino acids. Germline CDR1 and CDR2: MNHEY and SVGAGI. Only healthy Caucasians were included as donors. Only a few counts were recorded for this clonotype. The antigen is not known. These data also formed part of another study, on T cells expressing NK-cell markers.

The gene calls are TRBV6-5 and TRBJ2-1; D gene uncertain. Sequencing was performed on PBMCs. The clonotype originates from a young woman in good health. The CDR3 region is CASSYERSSYNEQFF. CDR3 nucleotide sequence: TGTGCCAGCAGTTACGAGCGCAGCTCCTACAATGAGCAGTTCTTC.